This T cell receptor (beta chain) was sequenced during a study of memory CD8 T cells in hepatitis C reinfection. Across the whole study: HCV reinfection meant a positive HCV RNA test after two negative tests at least 60 days apart. Between 12 and 24 weeks after reinfection detection, late samples were drawn.

Libraries were prepared by immunoSEQ multiplex PCR; TCRdb keeps only in-frame clonotypes and omits some of them. The sample lists about 43,000 clones, approximately 89% occurring once. The time point is: late/post reinfection, 12 to 24 weeks after detection. The sorted cells went straight to TCR sequencing with no prior in vitro expansion. Total naive CD8 T cells were sorted as viable CD3+ CD8+ CD45RO- cells from a couple of donors. CDR1 and CDR2 from the germline V gene are SGHAT and FQNNGV. This CDR3 is 16 amino acids long. The V and J ends lost 3 bases and 5 bases respectively, with 14 bases between them.

The TCR originated in a man aged 18 to 29 with hepatitis C virus infection. V is TRBV11-2 and J is TRBJ1-6; unclear D gene. The material sequenced was naive CD8+ T cells sorted from blood. CDR3 loop: CASSFVRTVHNSPLHF. CDR3 bases: TGTGCCAGCAGCTTCGTTAGAACAGTTCATAATTCACCCCTCCACTTT.